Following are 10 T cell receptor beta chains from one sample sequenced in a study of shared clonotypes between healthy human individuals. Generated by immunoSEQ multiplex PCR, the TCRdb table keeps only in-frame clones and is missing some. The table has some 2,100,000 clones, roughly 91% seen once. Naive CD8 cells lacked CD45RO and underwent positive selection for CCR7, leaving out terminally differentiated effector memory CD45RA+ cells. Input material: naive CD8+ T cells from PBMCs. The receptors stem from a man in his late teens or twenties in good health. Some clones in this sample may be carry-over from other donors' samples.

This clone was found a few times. CDR3 amino acids: CAWTWDRSTEAFF. The CDR3 DNA follows: TGTGCCTGGACGTGGGACCGGAGCACTGAAGCTTTCTTT. The chain uses TRBV30 and TRBJ1-1; weak D call: TRBD1 (5 bases). The germline V gene encodes CDR1 GTSNPN and CDR2 SVGIG (reference sequence). This CDR3 region has 13 residues. V was clipped by 4 bases and J by 4 bases, with 13 bases between them. The full variable domain, its missing parts supplied by reference TRBV30 and TRBJ1-1, is SQTIHQWPATLVQPVGSPLSLECTVEGTSNPNLYWYRQAAGRGLQLLFYSVGIGQISSEVPQNLSASRPQDRQFILSSKKLLLSDSGFYLCAWTWDRSTEAFFGQGTRLTVV.

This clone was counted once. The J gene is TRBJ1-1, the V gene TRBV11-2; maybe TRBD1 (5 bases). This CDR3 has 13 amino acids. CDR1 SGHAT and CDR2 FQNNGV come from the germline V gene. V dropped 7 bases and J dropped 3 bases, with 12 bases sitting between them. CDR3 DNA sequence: TGTGCCAGCAATCTCTGGGGGGACACTGAAGCTTTCTTT. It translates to CASNLWGDTEAFF.

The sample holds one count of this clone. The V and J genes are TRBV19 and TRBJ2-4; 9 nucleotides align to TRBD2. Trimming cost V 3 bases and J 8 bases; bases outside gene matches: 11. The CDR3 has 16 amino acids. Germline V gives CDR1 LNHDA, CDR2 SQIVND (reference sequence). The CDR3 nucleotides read TGTGCCAGTAGTATTAGCGGGAGTCGCGAACGCGACATTCAGTACTTC. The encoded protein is CASSISGSRERDIQYF. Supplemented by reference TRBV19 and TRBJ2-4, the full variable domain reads DGGITQSPKYLFRKEGQNVTLSCEQNLNHDAMYWYRQDPGQGLRLIYYSQIVNDFQKGDIAEGYSVSREKKESFPLTVTSAQKNPTAFYLCASSISGSRERDIQYFGAGTRLSVL.

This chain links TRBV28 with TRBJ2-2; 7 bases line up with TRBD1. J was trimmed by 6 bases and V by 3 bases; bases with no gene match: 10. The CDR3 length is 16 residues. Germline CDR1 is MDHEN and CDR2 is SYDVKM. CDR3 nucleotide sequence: TGTGCCAGCAGTTTCCCACCTCGACAGGGCGCCGGGGAGCTGTTTTTT. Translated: CASSFPPRQGAGELFF. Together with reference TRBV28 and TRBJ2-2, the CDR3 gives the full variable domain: DVKVTQSSRYLVKRTGEKVFLECVQDMDHENMFWYRQDPGLGLRLIYFSYDVKMKEKGDIPEGYSVSREKKERFSLILESASTNQTSMYLCASSFPPRQGAGELFFGEGSRLTVL.

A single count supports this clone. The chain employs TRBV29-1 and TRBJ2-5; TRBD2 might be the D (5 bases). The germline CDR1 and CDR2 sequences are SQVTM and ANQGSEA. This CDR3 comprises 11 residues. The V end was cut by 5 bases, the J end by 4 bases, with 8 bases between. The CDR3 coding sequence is TGCAGCGTTCCGGGGAGAGAGACCCAGTACTTC. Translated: CSVPGRETQYF.

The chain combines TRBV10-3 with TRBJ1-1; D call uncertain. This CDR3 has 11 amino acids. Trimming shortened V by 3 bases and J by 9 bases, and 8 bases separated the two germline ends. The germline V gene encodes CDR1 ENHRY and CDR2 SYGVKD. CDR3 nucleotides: TGTGCCATCAGTGAAGGCAACCAAGCTTTCTTT. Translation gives CAISEGNQAFF.

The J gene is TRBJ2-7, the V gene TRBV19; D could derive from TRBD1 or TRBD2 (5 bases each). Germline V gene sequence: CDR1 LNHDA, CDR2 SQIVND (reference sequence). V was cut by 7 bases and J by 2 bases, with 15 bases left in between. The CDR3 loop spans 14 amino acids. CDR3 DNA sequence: TGTGCCAGTACCCCCCGGGACGGAACCTACGAGCAGTACTTC. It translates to CASTPRDGTYEQYF.

CDR3 protein: CASSPGWTGGYQPQHF. CDR3 sequence (DNA): TGTGCCAGCAGTCCAGGGTGGACAGGGGGCTATCAGCCCCAGCATTTT. The chain carries TRBV6-6 and TRBJ1-5, with 11 bases matching TRBD1. Germline V gives CDR1 MNHNY, CDR2 SVGAGI (reference sequence). The CDR3 loop spans 16 amino acids. Trimming took 5 bases from V and 5 from J; bases not matched to a gene: 8.

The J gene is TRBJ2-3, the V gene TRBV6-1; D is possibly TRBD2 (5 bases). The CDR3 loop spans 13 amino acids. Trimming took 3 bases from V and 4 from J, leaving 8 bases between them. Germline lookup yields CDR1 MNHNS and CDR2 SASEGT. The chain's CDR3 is CASSDLGADTQYF. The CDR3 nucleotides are TGTGCCAGCAGTGACTTGGGAGCAGATACGCAGTATTTT.

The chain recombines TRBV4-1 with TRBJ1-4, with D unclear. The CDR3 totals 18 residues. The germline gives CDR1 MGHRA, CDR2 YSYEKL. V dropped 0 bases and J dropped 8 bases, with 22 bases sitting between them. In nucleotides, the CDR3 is TGCGCCAGCAGCCAAGACCACCGTGGAGGGCGTCGCGACGAAAAACTGTTTTTT. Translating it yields CASSQDHRGGRRDEKLFF.